This T cell receptor (beta chain) was captured by sequencing in a study of identical twins. Overall study results and limits: Sharing of beta out-of-frame sequences by twins showed a weaker excess. Within monozygotic twins, out-of-frame TCR alpha sharing was underestimated by the models.

Each CDR3 protein is one row after TCRdb ran MiXCR on the 5' RACE reads. The sample lists 690,000 or so distinct CDR3 sequences, over 8.5% seen once, with more than 0.75% in the top ten. Healthy Caucasian donors formed the entire cohort. Germline V CDR1 and CDR2: MNHNS, SASEGT. The V gene end was trimmed by 11 bases and the J gene end by 3 bases; junction bases not matched to a gene: 10. The CDR3 extends over 13 amino acids. This clonotype has more than one count but fewer than ten. Antigen specificity is unknown. These records were also assigned to another study, of yellow fever vaccine responses in identical twins.

The chain links TRBV6-1 to TRBJ2-7; 7 nucleotides match TRBD2. Sequencing was carried out using PBMCs. The receptor was isolated from a woman in her late teens or twenties in good health. The CDR3 DNA sequence: TGTGCCGGGGAGGGCAATTCTCGCTACGAGCAGTACTTC. Translation: CAGEGNSRYEQYF.